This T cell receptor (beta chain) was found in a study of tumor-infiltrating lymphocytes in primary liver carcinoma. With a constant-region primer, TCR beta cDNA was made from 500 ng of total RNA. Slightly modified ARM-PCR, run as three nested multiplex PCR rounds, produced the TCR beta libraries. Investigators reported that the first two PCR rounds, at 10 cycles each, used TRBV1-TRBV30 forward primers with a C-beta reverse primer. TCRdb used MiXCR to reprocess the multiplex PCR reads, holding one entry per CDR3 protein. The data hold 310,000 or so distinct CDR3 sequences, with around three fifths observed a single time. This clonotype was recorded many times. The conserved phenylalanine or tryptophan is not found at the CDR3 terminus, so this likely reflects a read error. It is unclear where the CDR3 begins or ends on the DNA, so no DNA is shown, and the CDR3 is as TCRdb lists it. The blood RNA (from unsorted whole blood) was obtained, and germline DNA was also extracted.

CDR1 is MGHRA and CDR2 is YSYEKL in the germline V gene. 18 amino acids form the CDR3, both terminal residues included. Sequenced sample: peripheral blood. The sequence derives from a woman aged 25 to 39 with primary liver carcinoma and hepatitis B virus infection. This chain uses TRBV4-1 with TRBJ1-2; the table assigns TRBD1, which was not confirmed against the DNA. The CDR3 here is CASSQVHVSPGQAIGLLQ.